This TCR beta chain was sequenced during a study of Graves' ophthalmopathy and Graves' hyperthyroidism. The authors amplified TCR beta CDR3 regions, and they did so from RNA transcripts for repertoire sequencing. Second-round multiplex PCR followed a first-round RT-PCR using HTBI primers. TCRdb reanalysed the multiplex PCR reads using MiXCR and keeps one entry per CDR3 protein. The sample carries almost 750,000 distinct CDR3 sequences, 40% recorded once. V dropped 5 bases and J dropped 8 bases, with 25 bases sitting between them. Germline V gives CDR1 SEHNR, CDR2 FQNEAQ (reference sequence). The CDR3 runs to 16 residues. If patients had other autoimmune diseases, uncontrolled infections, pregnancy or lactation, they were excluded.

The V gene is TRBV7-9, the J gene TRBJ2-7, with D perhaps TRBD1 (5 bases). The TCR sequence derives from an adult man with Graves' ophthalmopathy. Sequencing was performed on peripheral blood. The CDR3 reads CASSRTITTVWVKQYF. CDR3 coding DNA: TGTGCCAGCAGCCGCACTATCACGACAGTTTGGGTGAAGCAGTACTTC.